This T cell receptor beta chain was recorded in a study of monozygotic twins with inflammatory bowel disease. About this clonotype: The target antigen is unknown.

The unique tags termed UMIs, each holding a 6-nucleotide sample barcode, were added by means of template switching. Researchers put TCRalpha and TCRbeta cDNA through two nested PCRs lasting about 17 and 10 cycles. TCRdb derives one entry per CDR3 protein from the 5' RACE reads, leaving out DNA. The ten most abundant clones cover more than 2.5% of a sample with about 160,000 distinct CDR3 sequences. General study points: T cell subtypes that differed could not be told apart.

CDR1 DFQATT and CDR2 SNEGSKA come from the germline V gene (reference sequence). CDR3 length equals 13 residues. The chain is built from TRBV20-1 and TRBJ2-7; TCRdb's assignment of TRBD1 cannot be checked, as there is no DNA. This receptor was obtained from a human donor with ulcerative colitis or Crohn's disease, or a healthy co-twin of an affected twin (not recorded which). Sequenced: blood. The CDR3 sequence is CSARTRGLYEQYF.